This TCR beta chain was sequenced in a study of T cell responses to AZD1222 COVID-19 vaccine. The CDR3 contains 15 residues. The germline gives CDR1 SGHAT, CDR2 FQNNGV. The V and J ends lost 0 bases and 4 bases respectively, with 12 bases between them. Repertoires were generated with immunoSEQ multiplex PCR, while TCRdb's copy carries only in-frame clones and drops some. The data hold approximately 190,000 clones, with 87% observed a single time. V and J are TRBV11-2 and TRBJ1-2; D is unclear. The receptor comes from an adult in good health. The sample here was peripheral blood, taken on day 0 of MenACWY control vaccination. This CDR3 reads CASSLDRMAGYGYTF. For the CDR3, the DNA is TGTGCCAGCAGCTTAGACCGCATGGCCGGCTATGGCTACACCTTC.